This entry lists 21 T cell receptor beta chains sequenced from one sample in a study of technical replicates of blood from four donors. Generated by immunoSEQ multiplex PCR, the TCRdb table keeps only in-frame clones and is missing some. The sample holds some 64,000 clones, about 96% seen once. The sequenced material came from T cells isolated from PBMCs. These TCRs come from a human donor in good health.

CDR3 loop: CASSYGRSLNTEAFF. CDR3 nucleotides: TGTGCCAGCAGTTACGGGAGGTCTTTGAACACTGAAGCTTTCTTT. The rearrangement uses TRBV6-5 and TRBJ1-1; D gene uncertain. The CDR3 is made up of 15 amino acids. CDR1 and CDR2 (germline): MNHEY, SVGAGI. Trimming stripped 2 bases from V and 0 bases from J, with 10 bases between.

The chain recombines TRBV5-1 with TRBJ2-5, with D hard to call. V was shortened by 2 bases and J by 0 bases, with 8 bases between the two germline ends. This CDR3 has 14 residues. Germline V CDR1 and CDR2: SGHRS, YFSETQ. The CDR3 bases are TGCGCCAGCAGCTTAGAGGCGTACCAAGAGACCCAGTACTTC. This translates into CASSLEAYQETQYF.

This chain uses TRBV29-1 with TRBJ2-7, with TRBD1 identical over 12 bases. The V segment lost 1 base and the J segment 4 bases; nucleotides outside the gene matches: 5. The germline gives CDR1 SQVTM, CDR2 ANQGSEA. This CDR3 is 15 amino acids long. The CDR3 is CSVEGGTGGRYEQYF. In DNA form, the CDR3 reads TGCAGCGTTGAAGGGGGGACAGGGGGCAGGTACGAGCAGTACTTC.

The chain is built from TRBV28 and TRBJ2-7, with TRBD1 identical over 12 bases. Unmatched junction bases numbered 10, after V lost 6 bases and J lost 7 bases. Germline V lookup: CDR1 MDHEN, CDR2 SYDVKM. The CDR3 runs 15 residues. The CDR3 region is CASRSPGQGAKEQYF. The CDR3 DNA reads TGTGCCAGCAGATCACCGGGACAGGGGGCCAAAGAGCAGTACTTC.

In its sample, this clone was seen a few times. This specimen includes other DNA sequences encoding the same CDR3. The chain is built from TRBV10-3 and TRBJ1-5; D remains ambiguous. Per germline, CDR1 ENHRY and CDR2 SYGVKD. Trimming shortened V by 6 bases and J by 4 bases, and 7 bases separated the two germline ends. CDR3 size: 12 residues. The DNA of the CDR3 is TGTGCCATCAGCCCGACTAATCAGCCCCAGCATTTT. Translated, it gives CAISPTNQPQHF.

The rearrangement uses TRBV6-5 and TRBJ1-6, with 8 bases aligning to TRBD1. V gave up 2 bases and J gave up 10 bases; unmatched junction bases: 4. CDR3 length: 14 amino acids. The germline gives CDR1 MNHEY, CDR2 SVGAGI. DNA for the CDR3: TGTGCCAGCAGTTACGGACAGGGTCGATCACCCCTCCACTTT. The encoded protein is CASSYGQGRSPLHF.

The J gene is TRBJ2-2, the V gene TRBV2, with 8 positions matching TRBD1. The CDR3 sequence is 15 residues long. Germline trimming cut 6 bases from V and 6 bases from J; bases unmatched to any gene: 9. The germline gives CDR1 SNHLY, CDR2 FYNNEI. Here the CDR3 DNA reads TGTGCCAGCAGAGTTCAGGGGGCAATTGCCGGGGAGCTGTTTTTT. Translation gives CASRVQGAIAGELFF.

In nucleotides, the CDR3 is TGTGCCAGCACCTACTCACGGGAATCACCCCTCCACTTT. Amino acid sequence: CASTYSRESPLHF. The chain links TRBV6-5 to TRBJ1-6; D unresolved. The CDR3 totals 13 residues. Deletions cut 7 bases from V and 10 bases from J, with 14 bases between. Germline values: CDR1 MNHEY, CDR2 SVGAGI.

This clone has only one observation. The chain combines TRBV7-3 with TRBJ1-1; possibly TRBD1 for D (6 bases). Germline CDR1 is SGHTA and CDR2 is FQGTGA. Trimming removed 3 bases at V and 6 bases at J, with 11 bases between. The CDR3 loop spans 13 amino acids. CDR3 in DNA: TGTGCCAGCAGCTTTACAGGGTGGTCTGAAGCTTTCTTT. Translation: CASSFTGWSEAFF.

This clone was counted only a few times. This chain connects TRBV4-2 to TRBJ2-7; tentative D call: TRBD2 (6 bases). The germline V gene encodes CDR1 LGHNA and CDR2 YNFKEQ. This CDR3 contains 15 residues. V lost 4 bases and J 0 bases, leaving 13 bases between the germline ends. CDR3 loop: CASSRREEGSYEQYF. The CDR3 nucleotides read TGTGCCAGCAGCCGGAGGGAGGAAGGCTCCTACGAGCAGTACTTC.

In DNA form, the CDR3 reads TGCGCCAGCAGCGTGACAGGTGGGAACACTGAAGCTTTCTTT. It specifies CASSVTGGNTEAFF. The rearrangement links TRBV5-1 to TRBJ1-1, with D possibly being TRBD1 (6 bases). CDR1 is SGHRS and CDR2 is YFSETQ in the germline V gene. The CDR3 has 14 amino acids. Trimming took off 4 bases at V and 1 base at J, with 11 bases between the two ends.

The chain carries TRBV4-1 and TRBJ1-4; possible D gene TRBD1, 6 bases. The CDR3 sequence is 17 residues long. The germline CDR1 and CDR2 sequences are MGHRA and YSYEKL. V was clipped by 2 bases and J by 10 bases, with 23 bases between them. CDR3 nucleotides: TGCGCCAGCAGCCAACCCACTACCTCCGGGGACATTGGAAAACTGTTTTTT. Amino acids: CASSQPTTSGDIGKLFF.

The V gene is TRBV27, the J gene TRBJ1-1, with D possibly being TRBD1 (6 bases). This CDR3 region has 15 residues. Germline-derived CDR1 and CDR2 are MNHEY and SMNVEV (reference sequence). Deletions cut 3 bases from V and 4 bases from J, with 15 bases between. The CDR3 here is CASSFLTGRGTEAFF. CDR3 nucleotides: TGTGCCAGCAGTTTCCTTACAGGGCGAGGCACTGAAGCTTTCTTT.

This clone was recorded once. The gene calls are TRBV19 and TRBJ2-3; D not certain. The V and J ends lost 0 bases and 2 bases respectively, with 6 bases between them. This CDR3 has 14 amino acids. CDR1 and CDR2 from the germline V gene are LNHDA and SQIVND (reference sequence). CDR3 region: CASSIDLSTDTQYF. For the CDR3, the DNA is TGTGCCAGTAGTATAGATCTATCCACAGATACGCAGTATTTT.

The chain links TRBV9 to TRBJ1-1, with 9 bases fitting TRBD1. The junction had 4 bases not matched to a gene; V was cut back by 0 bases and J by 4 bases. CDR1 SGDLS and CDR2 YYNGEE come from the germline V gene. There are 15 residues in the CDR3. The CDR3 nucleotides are TGTGCCAGCAGCGTAGGGGACAGGGTACGCACTGAAGCTTTCTTT. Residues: CASSVGDRVRTEAFF.

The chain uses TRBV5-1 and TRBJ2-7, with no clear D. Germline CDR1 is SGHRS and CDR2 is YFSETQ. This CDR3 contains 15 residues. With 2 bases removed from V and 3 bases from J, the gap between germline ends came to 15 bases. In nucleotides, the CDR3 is TGCGCCAGCAGCTTTAGTAGTACTCCCATCTACGAGCAGTACTTC. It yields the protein CASSFSSTPIYEQYF.

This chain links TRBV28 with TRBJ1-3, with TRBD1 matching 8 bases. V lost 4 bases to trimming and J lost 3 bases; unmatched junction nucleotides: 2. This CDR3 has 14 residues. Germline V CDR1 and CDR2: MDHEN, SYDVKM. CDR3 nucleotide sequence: TGTGCCAGCAGTTCGACAGGGGATGGAAACACCATATATTTT. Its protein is CASSSTGDGNTIYF. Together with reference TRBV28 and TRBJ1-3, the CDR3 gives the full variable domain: DVKVTQSSRYLVKRTGEKVFLECVQDMDHENMFWYRQDPGLGLRLIYFSYDVKMKEKGDIPEGYSVSREKKERFSLILESASTNQTSMYLCASSSTGDGNTIYFGEGSWLTVV.

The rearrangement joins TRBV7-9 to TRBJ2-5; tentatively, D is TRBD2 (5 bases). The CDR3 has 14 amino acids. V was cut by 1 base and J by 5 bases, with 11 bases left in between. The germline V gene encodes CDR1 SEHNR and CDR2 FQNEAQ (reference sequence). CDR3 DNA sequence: TGTGCCAGCAGCTTAGGAGCGGCGAGGGAGACCCAGTACTTC. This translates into CASSLGAARETQYF.

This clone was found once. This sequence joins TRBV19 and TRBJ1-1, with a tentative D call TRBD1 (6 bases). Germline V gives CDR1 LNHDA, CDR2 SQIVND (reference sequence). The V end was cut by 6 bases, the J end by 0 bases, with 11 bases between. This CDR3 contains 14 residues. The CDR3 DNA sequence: TGTGCCAGTAGGAAACAGGGCATGAACACTGAAGCTTTCTTT. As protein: CASRKQGMNTEAFF.

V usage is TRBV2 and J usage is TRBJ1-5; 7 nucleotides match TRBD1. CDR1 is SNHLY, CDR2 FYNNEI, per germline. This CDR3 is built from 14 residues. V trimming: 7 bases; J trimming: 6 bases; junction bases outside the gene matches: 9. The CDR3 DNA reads TGTGCCAGCAATCCACAGGGGCGAGCTCAGCCCCAGCATTTT. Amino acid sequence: CASNPQGRAQPQHF.

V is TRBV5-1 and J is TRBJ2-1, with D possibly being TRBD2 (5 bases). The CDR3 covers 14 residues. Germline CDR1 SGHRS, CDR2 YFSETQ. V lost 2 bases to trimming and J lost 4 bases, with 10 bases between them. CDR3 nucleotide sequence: TGCGCCAGCAGCTTTTCACGGGGATACAATGAGCAGTTCTTC. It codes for CASSFSRGYNEQFF.